This T cell receptor (beta chain) was documented in a study of OX40 agonist ivuxolimab in advanced cancers. This clone was found once. Sequencing was performed with immunoSEQ multiplex PCR; in TCRdb, only in-frame clones are kept and a portion is missing. The sample has roughly 15,000 clones; 92% are singletons. This CDR3 spans 14 amino acids. CDR1 and CDR2 from the germline V gene are WSHSY and SAAADI. Trimming stripped 4 bases from V and 7 bases from J, with 17 bases between. The sequencing used CD4+ or CD8+ T cells sorted from blood, collected in a trial of the OX40 agonist ivuxolimab. The sequence was collected from an adult with an advanced solid tumor such as melanoma, head and neck, liver or kidney cancer. V and J are TRBV10-2 and TRBJ2-7; D is perhaps TRBD2 (6 bases). The CDR3 nucleotides are TGCGCCAGCAGTGTAGCGGCCCTAGCTAGGGAGCAGTACTTC. Its protein is CASSVAALAREQYF.